The clone carrying this T cell receptor beta chain turned up a few times. No antigen is known for it. This specimen belongs to a study of blood T cells in healthy people across ages. For the study at large: About one barcoded beta molecule per two T cells was the capture yield of template switching.

Peripheral blood from each donor was collected in a volume of 9.5 to 10 milliliters. Per sample, at least 5.5 micrograms of total RNA were extracted. Trimming left V 8 bases short and J 0 bases short, with 14 bases between. This CDR3 has 15 amino acids. CDR1 ENHRY and CDR2 SYGVKD come from the germline V gene. Study-wide findings and caveats: With unsorted PBMCs, a conclusive comparison of naive versus antigen-experienced cells was not possible.

Through a sample-barcoded 5' primer and a J-beta primer mix, a second PCR was run for about 7 to 12 cycles. TCRdb reprocessed the 5' RACE reads via MiXCR and lists one record per CDR3 protein. This sample has approximately 800,000 distinct CDR3 sequences, with roughly 35% found just once. The chain links TRBV10-3 to TRBJ2-1; D may correspond to TRBD1 or TRBD2 (6 bases each). The receptor comes from a young man in good health. Sequencing was performed on blood. As DNA, the CDR3 is TGTGCCATCGCTCGGGGGCCGGACTCCTACAATGAGCAGTTCTTC. Residues: CAIARGPDSYNEQFF.